This paragraph covers one T cell receptor (beta chain) sequence. The antigen this receptor binds is unknown. Base qualities are not recorded, but no much larger clone differs from it by a single base. These data belong to a study of blood T cell repertoires in COVID-19 (dated by TCRdb to 2020 to 2021). Study-level background: The collaborator samples originated in the United States, Italy and Spain and spanned the acute and convalescent phases of COVID-19. The material from the prospective study consisted of cDNA or gDNA derived from T cells, B-cell-depleted T cells, or PBMCs. Deeply sampled blood TCRbeta repertoires from subjects exposed to, actively infected with, or recovered from COVID-19 were included in the dataset. A freely available public database, intended as a resource for researchers studying the immune response to SARS-CoV-2, is where the repertoires were released. Samples were obtained from the ongoing ImmuneRACE study (first 160 participants) and from roughly 1,300 subjects provided by 6 global collaborators. A de-identified subject ID, COVID-19 status, age in years and sex were almost always included in the sample metadata. Where available, HLA class I and class II types were obtained from metadata supplied by the sample provider rather than from assay-based typing.

The immunoSEQ Assay, a bias-controlled multiplex PCR, was used to amplify TCRbeta CDR3 regions from genomic DNA. The paper's data handling went like this. Nucleated cell counts per sample were estimated from amplification of reference gene primers within the assay. To quantify the absolute abundance of each unique TCRbeta CDR3 rearrangement, sequence reads were collapsed and filtered. For each sample, productive Simpson clonality was calculated as the square root of Simpson's diversity index across productive rearrangements. The clones in this table, taken by TCRdb from immuneACCESS, are in-frame only. Not every clone is retained; where verified, under half of the shortfall comes from an unresolved V gene, and the cause of the rest is unknown. That table furnishes V, J and clone size, whereas the DNA furnished D and trimming. The sample table contains 65,000 to 85,000 clones; only one count was recorded for over 70% of them. The ten largest clones take up 15% to 20% of the sample.

Whole blood was collected in K2EDTA tubes by collaborating institutions according to the institutions' own protocols. For TCRbeta analysis, collaborators shipped samples as frozen whole blood, isolated PBMCs, or DNA extracted from either of those sample types. V and J are truncated by 3 bases and 3 bases respectively, leaving an intervening sequence of 9 bases. Inclusive of the bounding cysteine and phenylalanine, the CDR3 is 13 residues long. Only the CDR3 region is kept as DNA, spanning 39 bases read in frame from base 1. CDR1 and CDR2 (SGDLS, YYNGEE) derive from the germline V gene. What the work shows at the level of the full study, not this receptor alone: How much clinical and demographic metadata was included differed by source and by participant, and the metadata was provided uncurated.

This receptor was taken from a human donor in a cohort sampled during active COVID-19. The specimen was peripheral blood. The rearrangement combines TRBV9 with TRBJ1-1, with no confident D gene call. CDR3 region: CASSAPEDTEAFF. The DNA reads as follows: TGTGCCAGCAGCGCCCCGGAGGACACTGAAGCTTTCTTT.